A selection of T cell receptor beta chains follows, all from one sample in a study of control samples from healthy donors and cancer patients. TCRdb's copy holds only in-frame clones and misses some; the assay was immunoSEQ multiplex PCR. Of about 92,000 clones in the sample, about four fifths are singletons; the top ten hold about 9.2%. Sequences were obtained from blood. Source of these receptors: a woman aged 60-70 years in good health. The CDR3 runs from the conserved cysteine through the conserved F or W. The D gene is left open where the match is weak. The size field is filled for only some rows; it gives once, few, many or a size class.

>TRBV11-2|15|TRBJ1-1|-|-
CASSFTPTQNTEAFF
TGTGCCAGCAGCTTTACCCCCACACAAAACACTGAAGCTTTCTTT
>TRBV18|14|TRBJ1-6|-|TRBD1
CASSSGQDPSPLHF
TGTGCCAGCTCGTCGGGACAGGACCCTTCACCCCTCCACTTT
>TRBV6-5|15|TRBJ1-6|once|TRBD1
CASRGDRLYNSPLHF
TGTGCCAGCAGAGGGGACAGGCTCTATAATTCACCCCTCCACTTT
>TRBV5-8|16|TRBJ2-5|once|-
CASSRRGTGRSETQYF
TGTGCCAGCAGCCGCCGTGGAACAGGGCGATCGGAGACCCAGTACTTC
>TRBV5-1|14|TRBJ2-1|few|TRBD2
CASSLSGGSYEQFF
TGCGCCAGCAGCTTGTCTGGCGGGAGCTATGAGCAGTTCTTC
>TRBV5-4|15|TRBJ1-2|-|-
CASSPGGTSNYGYTF
TGTGCCAGCAGCCCGGGGGGGACCTCTAACTATGGCTACACCTTC
>TRBV11-2|16|TRBJ2-2|-|TRBD2
CASSFWGLANTGELFF
TGTGCCAGCAGCTTCTGGGGACTAGCGAACACCGGGGAGCTGTTTTTT
>TRBV19|11|TRBJ2-3|-|-
CASKLRDTQYF
TGTGCCAGTAAACTCCGGGATACGCAGTATTTT
>TRBV5-6|14|TRBJ1-6|-|TRBD1
CASRDRGHNSPLHF
TGTGCCAGCAGGGACAGGGGCCACAATTCACCCCTCCACTTT
>TRBV6-1|15|TRBJ1-4|-|TRBD1
CASSEATGGNEKLFF
TGTGCCAGCAGTGAAGCGACAGGGGGCAATGAAAAACTGTTTTTT
>TRBV29-1|12|TRBJ1-2|-|TRBD1
CSVKTGEDGYTF
TGCAGCGTTAAGACAGGGGAAGATGGCTACACCTTC
>TRBV7-9|15|TRBJ2-4|-|-
CASSLGDLAKNIQYF
TGTGCCAGCAGCTTGGGAGATTTAGCCAAAAACATTCAGTACTTC
>TRBV28|11|TRBJ1-5|few|-
CASYSNQPQHF
TGTGCCAGTTATAGCAATCAGCCCCAGCATTTT
>TRBV5-1|13|TRBJ1-2|-|-
CASRDRLSRGYTF
TGCGCCTCCCGGGACCGGTTGAGTCGTGGCTACACCTTC
>TRBV7-8|12|TRBJ2-3|-|-
CASSRDQDTQYF
TGTGCCAGCAGCCGGGACCAAGATACGCAGTATTTT
>TRBV2|14|TRBJ2-5|-|TRBD2
CASRTQGGVQTQYF
TGTGCCAGCAGGACGCAGGGAGGGGTGCAGACCCAGTACTTC
>TRBV24-1|15|TRBJ2-1|-|-
CATSGSRDSYNEQFF
TGTGCCACCAGTGGCTCTCGAGACTCCTACAATGAGCAGTTCTTC
>TRBV6-5|15|TRBJ2-5|-|-
CATRGYPGVGETQYF
TGTGCCACCCGCGGTTATCCAGGGGTGGGAGAGACCCAGTACTTC
>TRBV6-1|13|TRBJ2-7|-|-
CASSENRWYEQYF
TGTGCCAGCAGTGAAAACCGTTGGTACGAGCAGTACTTC
>TRBV27|15|TRBJ2-2|-|-
CASSFESLGTGELFF
TGTGCCAGCAGTTTTGAGAGTTTGGGGACCGGGGAGCTGTTTTTT
>TRBV5-1|12|TRBJ1-2|few|-
CASSLNREGYTF
TGCGCCAGCAGCTTAAACAGGGAAGGCTACACCTTC
>TRBV18|15|TRBJ2-7|-|TRBD1
CASSLDRGYPYEQYF
TGTGCCAGCTCACTCGACAGGGGGTATCCCTACGAGCAGTACTTC
>TRBV7-2|16|TRBJ1-3|-|-
CASSSAGPGSGNTIYF
TGTGCCAGCAGCTCGGCGGGCCCTGGGTCTGGAAACACCATATATTTT
>TRBV7-9|13|TRBJ1-3|-|-
CASSPPSGNTIYF
TGTGCCAGCAGCCCCCCCTCTGGAAACACCATATATTTT
>TRBV6-5|15|TRBJ2-1|-|TRBD1
CASSRGQGAYNEQFF
TGTGCCAGCAGTAGGGGACAGGGGGCCTACAATGAGCAGTTCTTC
>TRBV3-1/TRBV3-2|11|TRBJ1-1|-|-
CASSQNTEAFF
TGTGCCAGCAGCCAAAACACTGAAGCTTTCTTT
>TRBV6-1|11|TRBJ1-1|few|-
CASSEGPGAFF
TGTGCCAGCAGTGAAGGTCCGGGGGCTTTCTTT
>TRBV10-1|15|TRBJ2-7|few|-
CASSTSQGGIYEQYF
TGCGCCAGCAGCACCTCCCAAGGCGGGATCTACGAGCAGTACTTC
>TRBV2|14|TRBJ2-3|-|-
CASSGGLRGDTQYF
TGTGCCAGCTCTGGGGGGCTTCGCGGAGATACGCAGTATTTT
>TRBV7-9|14|TRBJ2-1|few|-
CASSSTGQSNEQFF
TGTGCCAGCAGCTCAACAGGGCAGTCAAATGAGCAGTTCTTC
>TRBV2|14|TRBJ1-1|-|-
CASSVQGVGTEAFF
TGTGCCAGCAGTGTGCAGGGAGTTGGCACTGAAGCTTTCTTT
>TRBV18|14|TRBJ2-7|few|-
CASSPGDRGYEQYF
TGTGCCAGCTCACCGGGAGACCGTGGGTACGAGCAGTACTTC
>TRBV12-3/TRBV12-4|12|TRBJ1-5|-|TRBD1
CASSSGGQPQHF
TGTGCCAGCAGCTCAGGGGGCCAGCCCCAGCATTTT
>TRBV5-6|14|TRBJ2-5|once|-
CASSLYSGKETQYF
TGTGCCAGCAGCCTCTATTCAGGGAAGGAGACCCAGTACTTC